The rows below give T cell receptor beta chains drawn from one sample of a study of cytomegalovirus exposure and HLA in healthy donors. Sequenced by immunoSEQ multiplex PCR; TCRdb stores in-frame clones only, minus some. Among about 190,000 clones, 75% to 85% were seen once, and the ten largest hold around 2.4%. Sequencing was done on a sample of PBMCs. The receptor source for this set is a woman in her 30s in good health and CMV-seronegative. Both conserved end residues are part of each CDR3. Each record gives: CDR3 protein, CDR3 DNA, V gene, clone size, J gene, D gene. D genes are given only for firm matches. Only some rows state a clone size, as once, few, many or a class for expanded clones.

CDR3: CASSPVHLGQGVGNTIYF
DNA: TGTGCCAGCAGCCCTGTCCATTTAGGGCAGGGGGTTGGAAACACCATATATTTT
V: TRBV7-6
size: .
J: TRBJ1-3
D: TRBD1

CDR3: CASSQDVGVFNVLTF
DNA: TGTGCCAGCAGCCAAGATGTGGGAGTCTTCAACGTCCTGACTTTC
V: TRBV4-2
size: .
J: TRBJ2-6
D: .

CDR3: CASSFSQQETQYF
DNA: TGTGCCAGCAGTTTTTCTCAGCAAGAGACCCAGTACTTC
V: TRBV27
size: .
J: TRBJ2-5
D: .

CDR3: CASSPRGQGPGQPQHF
DNA: TGTGCCAGCAGTCCTCGAGGACAGGGGCCGGGTCAGCCCCAGCATTTT
V: TRBV28
size: .
J: TRBJ1-5
D: TRBD1

CDR3: CSVAPGTGQETQYF
DNA: TGCAGCGTTGCCCCAGGGACAGGCCAAGAGACCCAGTACTTC
V: TRBV29-1
size: .
J: TRBJ2-5
D: TRBD1

CDR3: CASTRGGSSYNEQFF
DNA: TGTGCCAGCACCAGGGGCGGCAGCTCCTACAATGAGCAGTTCTTC
V: TRBV6-6
size: .
J: TRBJ2-1
D: .

CDR3: CASSPQQGETEAFF
DNA: TGTGCCAGCTCACCCCAGCAGGGGGAGACTGAAGCTTTCTTT
V: TRBV18
size: .
J: TRBJ1-1
D: TRBD1

CDR3: CASSQDLGQPQHF
DNA: TGTGCCAGCAGCCAAGATCTCGGTCAGCCCCAGCATTTT
V: TRBV4-2
size: .
J: TRBJ1-5
D: .

CDR3: CASSFGREQPQHF
DNA: TGTGCCAGCAGTTTTGGCAGGGAACAGCCCCAGCATTTT
V: TRBV28
size: .
J: TRBJ1-5
D: .

CDR3: CASSARQFTGELFF
DNA: TGTGCCAGCAGCGCTCGACAGTTCACCGGGGAGCTGTTTTTT
V: TRBV9
size: .
J: TRBJ2-2
D: .

CDR3: CASSSAGTLSAGGGYNEQFF
DNA: TGTGCCAGCAGCTCCGCCGGGACACTATCTGCGGGGGGCGGTTACAATGAGCAGTTCTTC
V: TRBV7-8
size: .
J: TRBJ2-1
D: TRBD2

CDR3: CASSPPTRKAAQHF
DNA: TGTGCCAGCAGTCCACCGACCCGGAAAGCGGCCCAGCATTTT
V: TRBV28
size: .
J: TRBJ1-5
D: .

CDR3: CASIGTGTGGSGELFF
DNA: TGTGCCAGTATAGGGACCGGGACAGGGGGGTCCGGGGAGCTGTTTTTT
V: TRBV19
size: .
J: TRBJ2-2
D: TRBD1

CDR3: CASSVGRGQETEAFF
DNA: TGTGCCAGCAGTGTAGGAAGGGGGCAAGAAACTGAAGCTTTCTTT
V: TRBV25-1
size: many
J: TRBJ1-1
D: TRBD1

CDR3: CASSQDSSGGWYEQFF
DNA: TGCGCCAGCAGCCAAGATAGTAGCGGGGGATGGTATGAGCAGTTCTTC
V: TRBV4-3
size: .
J: TRBJ2-1
D: TRBD2

CDR3: CASRRGLAENYEQYF
DNA: TGTGCCAGCAGACGTGGACTAGCGGAAAACTACGAGCAGTACTTC
V: TRBV6-5
size: .
J: TRBJ2-7
D: TRBD2

CDR3: CSVDLPRLAGGAYNEQFF
DNA: TGCAGCGTTGATCTCCCGCGACTAGCGGGAGGGGCCTACAATGAGCAGTTCTTC
V: TRBV29-1
size: .
J: TRBJ2-1
D: TRBD2

CDR3: CASSHHGATYEQYF
DNA: TGTGCCAGCTCCCATCATGGGGCTACCTACGAGCAGTACTTC
V: TRBV28
size: .
J: TRBJ2-7
D: .

CDR3: CASSPRQGKAYGYTF
DNA: TGTGCCAGCAGCCCCAGACAGGGGAAAGCGTATGGCTACACCTTC
V: TRBV7-6
size: .
J: TRBJ1-2
D: TRBD1

CDR3: CASSAITTSEDIGEQFF
DNA: TGTGCCAGCAGCGCAATTACGACTAGTGAGGATATCGGTGAGCAGTTCTTC
V: TRBV7-8
size: .
J: TRBJ2-1
D: .

CDR3: CASSQGGDLATNEKLFF
DNA: TGCGCCAGCAGCCAAGGGGGGGACCTCGCAACTAATGAAAAACTGTTTTTT
V: TRBV4-1
size: few
J: TRBJ1-4
D: .

CDR3: CSVGRTGSSEAFF
DNA: TGCAGCGTTGGAAGGACAGGGTCCTCTGAAGCTTTCTTT
V: TRBV29-1
size: .
J: TRBJ1-1
D: TRBD1

CDR3: CASSWGGVTDTQYF
DNA: TGTGCCAGCAGTTGGGGGGGGGTTACAGATACGCAGTATTTT
V: TRBV27
size: .
J: TRBJ2-3
D: TRBD2

CDR3: CASSIRLAGGETQYF
DNA: TGTGCCAGCAGCATTCGACTAGCGGGAGGAGAGACCCAGTACTTC
V: TRBV5-6
size: .
J: TRBJ2-5
D: TRBD2

CDR3: CASSLGSGGYQETQYF
DNA: TGCGCCAGCAGCTTAGGTAGCGGGGGGTACCAAGAGACCCAGTACTTC
V: TRBV5-1
size: .
J: TRBJ2-5
D: TRBD2

CDR3: CASSQDQGGNTGELFF
DNA: TGCGCCAGCAGCCAAGACCAGGGGGGCAACACCGGGGAGCTGTTTTTT
V: TRBV4-1
size: few
J: TRBJ2-2
D: .

CDR3: CASSGSPDNEQFF
DNA: TGCGCCAGTAGCGGGAGTCCAGACAATGAGCAGTTCTTC
V: TRBV10-1
size: .
J: TRBJ2-1
D: TRBD2

CDR3: CASSVDSGLADTQYF
DNA: TGTGCCAGCAGCGTAGACAGTGGGCTCGCAGATACGCAGTATTTT
V: TRBV7-2
size: once
J: TRBJ2-3
D: .

CDR3: CASSPGAYYDSPLHF
DNA: TGCGCCAGCAGCCCAGGGGCCTACTACGATTCACCCCTCCACTTT
V: TRBV4-3
size: .
J: TRBJ1-6
D: .

CDR3: CASSELGGSYVEQFF
DNA: TGTGCCAGCAGTGAACTGGGGGGGTCTTATGTTGAGCAGTTCTTC
V: TRBV2
size: .
J: TRBJ2-1
D: TRBD2

CDR3: CASSPGQGAGETQYF
DNA: TGTGCCAGTAGTCCGGGACAGGGGGCCGGGGAGACCCAGTACTTC
V: TRBV19
size: .
J: TRBJ2-5
D: TRBD1

CDR3: CASSSPSTGGNEQFF
DNA: TGTGCCAGCAGTTCTCCTTCGACAGGGGGCAATGAGCAGTTCTTC
V: TRBV27
size: .
J: TRBJ2-1
D: TRBD1

CDR3: CAWRELYRGLTDTQYF
DNA: TGTGCCTGGAGGGAACTTTACAGGGGGCTCACAGATACGCAGTATTTT
V: TRBV30
size: .
J: TRBJ2-3
D: TRBD1

CDR3: CASSQESSGRTGELFF
DNA: TGCGCCAGCAGCCAAGAGTCTAGCGGGAGGACCGGGGAGCTGTTTTTT
V: TRBV4-3
size: .
J: TRBJ2-2
D: TRBD2

CDR3: CASSHKAGRGSTDTQYF
DNA: TGCGCCAGCAGCCACAAAGCAGGGCGGGGTAGCACAGATACGCAGTATTTT
V: TRBV4-1
size: .
J: TRBJ2-3
D: .

CDR3: CASYSGYNEQFF
DNA: TGTGCCAGCTACAGCGGCTACAATGAGCAGTTCTTC
V: TRBV5-4
size: .
J: TRBJ2-1
D: .

CDR3: CASSFLFGLRYNEQFF
DNA: TGTGCCAGCAGTTTTTTATTCGGGTTGCGCTACAATGAGCAGTTCTTC
V: TRBV28
size: once
J: TRBJ2-1
D: .

CDR3: CASSLIQGKGTNEKLFF
DNA: TGTGCCAGCTCACTTATACAGGGAAAGGGGACTAATGAAAAACTGTTTTTT
V: TRBV18
size: .
J: TRBJ1-4
D: .

CDR3: CASSTTSGREKLFF
DNA: TGTGCCAGCAGCACCACCTCAGGGCGGGAAAAACTGTTTTTT
V: TRBV9
size: .
J: TRBJ1-4
D: .

CDR3: CATSRDRGSQETQYF
DNA: TGTGCCACCAGCAGAGATCGGGGGAGCCAAGAGACCCAGTACTTC
V: TRBV15
size: .
J: TRBJ2-5
D: .

CDR3: CSVGSQVTSAGANVLTF
DNA: TGCAGCGTTGGGTCCCAGGTAACTTCAGCTGGGGCCAACGTCCTGACTTTC
V: TRBV29-1
size: .
J: TRBJ2-6
D: .

CDR3: CASSPSGRRDTQYF
DNA: TGTGCCAGCAGCCCTAGCGGGAGGCGTGATACGCAGTATTTT
V: TRBV5-8
size: .
J: TRBJ2-3
D: TRBD2

CDR3: CASSSYDYEQYF
DNA: TGTGCCAGCAGTTCCTACGACTACGAGCAGTACTTC
V: TRBV27
size: .
J: TRBJ2-7
D: .

CDR3: CAWSSQTHYEQYF
DNA: TGTGCCTGGAGTAGCCAGACTCACTACGAGCAGTACTTC
V: TRBV30
size: .
J: TRBJ2-7
D: .

CDR3: CASSPRLKTGYSYEQYF
DNA: TGCGCCAGCAGCCCGAGACTCAAGACAGGGTATAGCTACGAGCAGTACTTC
V: TRBV5-1
size: .
J: TRBJ2-7
D: TRBD1

CDR3: CASMGGQGGGELFF
DNA: TGTGCCTCCATGGGGGGACAGGGTGGCGGGGAGCTGTTTTTT
V: TRBV30
size: .
J: TRBJ2-2
D: TRBD1

CDR3: CAIRARTGSTDTQYF
DNA: TGTGCCATCAGGGCACGGACAGGGAGCACAGATACGCAGTATTTT
V: TRBV10-3
size: .
J: TRBJ2-3
D: TRBD1

CDR3: CASSKAYTGVSYEQYF
DNA: TGTGCCAGCAGCAAAGCTTACACAGGGGTCTCTTACGAGCAGTACTTC
V: TRBV21-1
size: .
J: TRBJ2-7
D: .

CDR3: CAWSAGPGQAIYF
DNA: TGTGCCTGGAGTGCGGGTCCAGGGCAGGCCATATATTTT
V: TRBV30
size: .
J: TRBJ1-3
D: .

CDR3: CASSSLGGVSYEQYF
DNA: TGTGCCAGCAGCTCTCTCGGAGGGGTGTCCTACGAGCAGTACTTC
V: TRBV7-9
size: .
J: TRBJ2-7
D: .

CDR3: CASSRTGGNTEAFF
DNA: TGTGCCAGCAGCCGGACAGGGGGGAACACTGAAGCTTTCTTT
V: TRBV7-9
size: .
J: TRBJ1-1
D: TRBD1

CDR3: CASSIGTGEPNTEAFF
DNA: TGTGCCAGCAGCATAGGGACAGGGGAGCCGAACACTGAAGCTTTCTTT
V: TRBV11-2
size: .
J: TRBJ1-1
D: TRBD1

CDR3: CASSLAGGGSPTIYF
DNA: TGCGCCAGCAGCTTGGCCGGGGGTGGGAGTCCCACCATATATTTT
V: TRBV5-1
size: .
J: TRBJ1-3
D: .

CDR3: CASSQVESGRGNEKLFF
DNA: TGTGCCAGCAGCCAAGTCGAGTCCGGGCGGGGTAATGAAAAACTGTTTTTT
V: TRBV4-2
size: .
J: TRBJ1-4
D: .

CDR3: CASSGQGKQYF
DNA: TGTGCCAGCAGTGGACAGGGGAAGCAGTACTTC
V: TRBV6-5
size: .
J: TRBJ2-7
D: TRBD1

CDR3: CASSQALAGIPSYEQYF
DNA: TGCGCCAGCAGCCAAGCGCTAGCGGGAATACCCTCCTACGAGCAGTACTTC
V: TRBV4-1
size: .
J: TRBJ2-7
D: TRBD2

CDR3: CASSLALGVGNQPQHF
DNA: TGTGCCAGCAGCTTGGCGCTGGGAGTGGGGAATCAGCCCCAGCATTTT
V: TRBV5-8
size: .
J: TRBJ1-5
D: .

CDR3: CASSQVLAGAHEQYF
DNA: TGCGCCAGCAGCCAAGTCCTAGCGGGAGCCCACGAGCAGTACTTC
V: TRBV4-1
size: .
J: TRBJ2-7
D: TRBD2